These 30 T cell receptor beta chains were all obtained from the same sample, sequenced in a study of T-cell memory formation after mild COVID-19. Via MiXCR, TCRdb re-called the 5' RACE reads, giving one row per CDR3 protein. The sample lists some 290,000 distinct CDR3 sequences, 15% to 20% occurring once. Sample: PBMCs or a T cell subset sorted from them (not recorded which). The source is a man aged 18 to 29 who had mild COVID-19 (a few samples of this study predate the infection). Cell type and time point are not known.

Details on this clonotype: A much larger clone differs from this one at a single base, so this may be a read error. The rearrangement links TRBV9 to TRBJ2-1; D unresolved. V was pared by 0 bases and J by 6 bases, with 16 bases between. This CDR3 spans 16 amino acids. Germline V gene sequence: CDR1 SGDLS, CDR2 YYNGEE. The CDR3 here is CASSVEAIWWGNEQFF. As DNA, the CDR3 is TGTGCCAGCAGCGTAGAGGCAATCTGGTGGGGCAATGAGCAGTTCTTC.

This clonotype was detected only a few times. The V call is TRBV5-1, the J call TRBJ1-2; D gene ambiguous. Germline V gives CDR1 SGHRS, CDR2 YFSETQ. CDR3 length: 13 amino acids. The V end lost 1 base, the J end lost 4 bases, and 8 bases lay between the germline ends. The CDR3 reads CASSLLESYGYTF. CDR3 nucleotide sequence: TGCGCCAGCAGCTTGTTGGAATCCTATGGCTACACCTTC.

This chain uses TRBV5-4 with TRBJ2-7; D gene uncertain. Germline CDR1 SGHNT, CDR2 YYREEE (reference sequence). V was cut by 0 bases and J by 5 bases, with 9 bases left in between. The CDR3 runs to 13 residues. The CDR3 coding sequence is TGTGCCAGCAGCTTGGGATGGAATGACGAGCAGTACGTC. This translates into CASSLGWNDEQYV.

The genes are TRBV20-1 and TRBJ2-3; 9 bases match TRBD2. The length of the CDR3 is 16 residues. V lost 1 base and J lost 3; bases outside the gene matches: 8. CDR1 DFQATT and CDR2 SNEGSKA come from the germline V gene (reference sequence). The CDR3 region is CSARASAGGRTDTQYF. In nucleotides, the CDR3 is TGCAGTGCTAGAGCTTCAGCGGGGGGACGGACAGATACGCAGTATTTT.

The CDR3 DNA reads as TGTGCCAGCAGCCAAGGTTACAGCTACTACAATGAGCAGTTCTTC. This translates into CASSQGYSYYNEQFF. V is TRBV3-1 and J is TRBJ2-1; D uncertain. The CDR3 has 15 amino acids. Germline CDR1 LGHDT, CDR2 YNNKEL (reference sequence). V lost 1 base and J 3 bases, leaving 10 bases between the germline ends.

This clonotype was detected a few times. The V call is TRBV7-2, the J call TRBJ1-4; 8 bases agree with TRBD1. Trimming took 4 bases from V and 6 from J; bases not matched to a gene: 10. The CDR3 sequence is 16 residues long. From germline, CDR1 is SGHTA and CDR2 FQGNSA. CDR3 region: CASSWQGASSYEKLFF. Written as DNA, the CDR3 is TGTGCCAGCAGCTGGCAGGGGGCGTCATCTTATGAAAAACTGTTTTTT.

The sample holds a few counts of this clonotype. The CDR3 loop reads CASSPWLETQYF. DNA for the CDR3: TGTGCCAGCAGCCCTTGGCTAGAGACCCAGTACTTC. The chain employs TRBV7-8 and TRBJ2-5; D gene ambiguous. The CDR3 contains 12 residues. Germline V gene sequence: CDR1 SGHVS, CDR2 FQNEAQ. Trimming took 5 bases from V and 4 from J, leaving 8 bases between them.

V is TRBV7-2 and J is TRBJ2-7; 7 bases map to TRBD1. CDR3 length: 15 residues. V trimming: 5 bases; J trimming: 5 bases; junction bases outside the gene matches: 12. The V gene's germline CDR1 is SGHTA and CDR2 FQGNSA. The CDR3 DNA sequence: TGTGCCAGCAGCGGCCCAAGGGGGCGCAGGAACGAGCAGTACTTC. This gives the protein CASSGPRGRRNEQYF.

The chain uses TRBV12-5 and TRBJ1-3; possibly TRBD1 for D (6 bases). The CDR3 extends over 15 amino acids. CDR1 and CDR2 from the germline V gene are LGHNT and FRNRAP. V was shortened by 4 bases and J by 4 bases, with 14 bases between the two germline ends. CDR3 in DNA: TGTGCTAGTGGTTCCATCGGGGGGCGCGGAAACACCATATATTTT. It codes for CASGSIGGRGNTIYF.

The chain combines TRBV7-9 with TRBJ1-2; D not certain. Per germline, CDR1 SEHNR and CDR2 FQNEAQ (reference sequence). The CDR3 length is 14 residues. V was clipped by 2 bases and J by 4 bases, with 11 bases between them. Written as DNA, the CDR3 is TGTGCCAGCAGCTTACCGTTAGTAGGCTATGGCTACACCTTC. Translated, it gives CASSLPLVGYGYTF.

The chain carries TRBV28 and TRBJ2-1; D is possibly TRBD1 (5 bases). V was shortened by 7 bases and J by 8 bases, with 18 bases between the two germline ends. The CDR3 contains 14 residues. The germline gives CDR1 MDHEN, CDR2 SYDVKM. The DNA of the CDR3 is TGTGCCAGCACAGTGGGCAGGGCCCCCCATGAGCAGTTCTTC. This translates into CASTVGRAPHEQFF.

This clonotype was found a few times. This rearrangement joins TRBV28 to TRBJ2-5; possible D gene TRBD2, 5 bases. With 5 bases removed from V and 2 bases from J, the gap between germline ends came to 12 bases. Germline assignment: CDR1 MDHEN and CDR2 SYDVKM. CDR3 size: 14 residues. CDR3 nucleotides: TGTGCCAGCAGTGACTACTCGCTACAAGAGACCCAGTACTTC. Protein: CASSDYSLQETQYF.

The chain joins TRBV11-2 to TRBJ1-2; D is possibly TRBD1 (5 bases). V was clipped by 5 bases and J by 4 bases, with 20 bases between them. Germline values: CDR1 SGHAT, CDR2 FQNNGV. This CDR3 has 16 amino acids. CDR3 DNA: TGTGCCAGCAGCATCCTACCCGCGGGTGGGGGCTATGGCTACACCTTC. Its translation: CASSILPAGGGYGYTF.

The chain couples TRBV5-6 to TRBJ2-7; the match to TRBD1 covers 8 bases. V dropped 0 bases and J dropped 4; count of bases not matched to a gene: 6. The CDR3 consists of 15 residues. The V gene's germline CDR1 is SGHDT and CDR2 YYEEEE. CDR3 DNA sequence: TGTGCCAGCAGCTTGGGACAGGGGATCCGATACGAGCAGTACGTC. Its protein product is CASSLGQGIRYEQYV.

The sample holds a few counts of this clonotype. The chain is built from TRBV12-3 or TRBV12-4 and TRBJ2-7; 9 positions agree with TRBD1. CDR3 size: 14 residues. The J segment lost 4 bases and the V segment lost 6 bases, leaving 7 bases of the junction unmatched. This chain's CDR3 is CASSRDRDQYEQYF. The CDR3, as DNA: TGTGCCAGCAGCAGGGACAGGGACCAATACGAGCAGTACTTC.

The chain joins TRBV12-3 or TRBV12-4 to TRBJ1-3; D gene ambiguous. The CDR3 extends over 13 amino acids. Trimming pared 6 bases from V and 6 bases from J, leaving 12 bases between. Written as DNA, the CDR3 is TGTGCCAGCAGCCCTACTAGAGCAAACACCATATATTTT. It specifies CASSPTRANTIYF.

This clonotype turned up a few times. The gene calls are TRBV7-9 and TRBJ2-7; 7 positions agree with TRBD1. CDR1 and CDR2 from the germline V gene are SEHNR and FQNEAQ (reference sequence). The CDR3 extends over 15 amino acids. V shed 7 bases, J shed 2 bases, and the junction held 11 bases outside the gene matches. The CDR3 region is CASTLTGTEPYEQYF. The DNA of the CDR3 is TGTGCCAGCACCTTGACCGGGACAGAGCCCTACGAGCAGTACTTC.

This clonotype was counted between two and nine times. CDR3 in amino acids: CASSSRMGDTQYF. The DNA for the CDR3 is TGTGCCAGCAGTTCAAGGATGGGGGATACGCAGTATTTT. The V call is TRBV11-2, the J call TRBJ2-3; D uncertain. The CDR3 is 13 residues long. CDR1 and CDR2 (germline): SGHAT, FQNNGV. V was pared by 6 bases and J by 6 bases, with 13 bases between.

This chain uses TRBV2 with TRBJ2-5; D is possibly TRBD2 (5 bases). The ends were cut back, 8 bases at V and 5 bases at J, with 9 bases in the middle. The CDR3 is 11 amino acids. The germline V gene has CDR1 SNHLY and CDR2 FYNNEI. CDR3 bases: TGTGCCAGCCGGGTAGCGGAGACCCAGTACTTC. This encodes CASRVAETQYF.

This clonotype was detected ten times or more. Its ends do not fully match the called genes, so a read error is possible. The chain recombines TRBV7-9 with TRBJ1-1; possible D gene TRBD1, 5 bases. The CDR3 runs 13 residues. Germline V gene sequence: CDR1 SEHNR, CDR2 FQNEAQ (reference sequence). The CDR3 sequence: CASSLEGDTEAFF. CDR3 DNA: TGTGCCAGCAGTTTAGAAGGGGACACTGAAGCTTTCTTT.

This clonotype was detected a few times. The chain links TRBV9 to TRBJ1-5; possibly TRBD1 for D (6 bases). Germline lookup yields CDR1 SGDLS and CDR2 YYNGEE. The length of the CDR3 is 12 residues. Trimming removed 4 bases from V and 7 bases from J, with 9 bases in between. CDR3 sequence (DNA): TGTGCCAGCAGCTCCACAGGGCAGCCCCAGCATTTT. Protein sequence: CASSSTGQPQHF.

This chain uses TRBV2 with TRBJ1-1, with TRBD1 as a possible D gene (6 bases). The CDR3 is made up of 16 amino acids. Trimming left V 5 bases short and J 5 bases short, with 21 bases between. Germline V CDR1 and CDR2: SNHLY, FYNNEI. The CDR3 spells CASSYYRQATGTEAFF. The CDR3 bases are TGTGCCAGCAGTTATTATCGACAGGCTACGGGGACTGAAGCTTTCTTT.

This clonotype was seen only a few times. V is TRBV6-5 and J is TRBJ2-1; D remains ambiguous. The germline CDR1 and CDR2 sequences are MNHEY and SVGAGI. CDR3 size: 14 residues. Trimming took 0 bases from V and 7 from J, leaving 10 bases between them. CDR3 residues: CASSYSSSRNEQFF. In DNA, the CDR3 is TGTGCCAGCAGTTACTCGAGTAGCAGGAATGAGCAGTTCTTC.

In nucleotides, the CDR3 is TGTGCCAGCAGACCCGGACTAGCGGTGGCCGGGGAGCTGTTTTTT. Amino acid sequence: CASRPGLAVAGELFF. The chain recombines TRBV7-9 with TRBJ2-2; 10 bases map to TRBD2. The CDR3 covers 15 residues. Germline values: CDR1 SEHNR, CDR2 FQNEAQ (reference sequence). Germline trimming cut 6 bases from V and 6 bases from J; bases unmatched to any gene: 7.

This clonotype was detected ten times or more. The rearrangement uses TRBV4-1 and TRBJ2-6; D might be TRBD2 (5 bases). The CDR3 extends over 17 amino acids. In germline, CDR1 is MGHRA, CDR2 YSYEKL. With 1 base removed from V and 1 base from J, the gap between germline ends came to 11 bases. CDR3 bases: TGCGCCAGCAGCCAAGGGGGAGCCCGTTCTGGGGCCAACGTCCTGACTTTC. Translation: CASSQGGARSGANVLTF.

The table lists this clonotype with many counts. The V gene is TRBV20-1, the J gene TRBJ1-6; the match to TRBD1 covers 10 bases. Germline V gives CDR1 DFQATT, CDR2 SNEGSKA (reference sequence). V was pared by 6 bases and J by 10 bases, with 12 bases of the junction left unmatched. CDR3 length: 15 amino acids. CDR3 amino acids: CSAAKTGGLRSPLHF. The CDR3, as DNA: TGCAGTGCCGCAAAGACAGGGGGCTTAAGGTCACCCCTCCACTTT.

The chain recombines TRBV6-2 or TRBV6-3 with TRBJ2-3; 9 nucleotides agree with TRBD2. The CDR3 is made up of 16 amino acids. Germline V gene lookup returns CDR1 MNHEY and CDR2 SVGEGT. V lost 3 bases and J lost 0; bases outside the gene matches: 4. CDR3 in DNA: TGTGCCAGCAGTTATCAGCGGGGGGCTAGCACAGATACGCAGTATTTT. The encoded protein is CASSYQRGASTDTQYF.

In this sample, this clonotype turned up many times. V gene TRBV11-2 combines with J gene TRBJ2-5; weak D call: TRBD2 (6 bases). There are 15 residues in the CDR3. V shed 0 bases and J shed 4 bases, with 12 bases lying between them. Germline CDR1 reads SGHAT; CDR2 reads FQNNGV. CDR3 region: CASSLEFTGGETQYF. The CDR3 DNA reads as TGTGCCAGCAGCTTAGAGTTTACCGGGGGAGAGACCCAGTACTTC.

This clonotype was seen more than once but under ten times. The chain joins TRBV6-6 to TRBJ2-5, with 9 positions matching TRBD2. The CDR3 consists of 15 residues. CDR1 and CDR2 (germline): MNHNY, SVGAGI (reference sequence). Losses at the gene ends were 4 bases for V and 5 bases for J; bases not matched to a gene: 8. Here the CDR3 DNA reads TGTGCCAGCAGTTTGTCTAGCGGGGTTGGCGAGACCCAGTACTTC. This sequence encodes CASSLSSGVGETQYF.

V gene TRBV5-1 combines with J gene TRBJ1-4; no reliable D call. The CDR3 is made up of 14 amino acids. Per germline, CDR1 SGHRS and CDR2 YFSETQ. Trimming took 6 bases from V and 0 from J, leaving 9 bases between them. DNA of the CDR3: TGCGCCAGCACCCGGGATCCAACTAATGAAAAACTGTTTTTT. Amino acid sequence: CASTRDPTNEKLFF.